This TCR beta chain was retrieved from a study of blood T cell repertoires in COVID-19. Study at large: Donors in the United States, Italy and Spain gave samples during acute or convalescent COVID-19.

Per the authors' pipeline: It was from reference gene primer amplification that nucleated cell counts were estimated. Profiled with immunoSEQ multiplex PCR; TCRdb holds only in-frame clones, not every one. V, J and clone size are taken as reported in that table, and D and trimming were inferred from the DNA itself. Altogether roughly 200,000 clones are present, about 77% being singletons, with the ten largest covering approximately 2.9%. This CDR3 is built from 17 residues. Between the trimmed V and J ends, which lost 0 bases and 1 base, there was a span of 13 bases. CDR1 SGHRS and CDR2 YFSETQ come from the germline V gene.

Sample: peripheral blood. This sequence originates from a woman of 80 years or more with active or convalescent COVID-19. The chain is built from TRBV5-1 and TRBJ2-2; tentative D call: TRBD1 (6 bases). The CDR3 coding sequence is TGCGCCAGCAGCTTGGCCGTAGGGACACAGAACACCGGGGAGCTGTTTTTT. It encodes CASSLAVGTQNTGELFF.